Listed here is a single T cell receptor (beta chain). A few counts support this clonotype. This receptor's antigen is unknown. No quality values exist for individual bases; no much larger clone is one base distant. The TCR beta CDR3 regions were amplified from RNA transcripts. A first-round RT-PCR of the TCR CDR3 used the HTBI primer set with the Qiagen OneStep RT-PCR kit. Libraries were constructed in a second round of multiplex PCR, after which size selection and purification were performed. Sequencing of the libraries was done on an Illumina HiSeq2000 using paired-end 100 bp reads. In the source study's methods: SOAPnuke was used to process the raw data, removing reads that contained adapters or uncalled bases, had a mean Phred below 15, or lacked an exact match to the constant primer or identifier. High-quality paired reads were merged using COPE v1.2.5, and each unique nucleotide sequence was defined as a clonotype. Clonotypes were aligned to IMGT TRBV, TRBD and TRBJ reference segments using MiTCR v1.1. Only V-J combinations with frequency above 0.0001, covering 99% to 99.2% of repertoires, were analysed. A TCS score was defined as the ratio of F50 (clonal expansion) to E x V (chaos), with BLOSUM62-based TCRdist applied between CDR3 peptides within each V-J. Welch's t-statistics and random forest reduced around 550 V-J features to about 13, which were used in a naive Bayes classifier (R e1071). The public reads were reanalyzed by TCRdb: fastp trimming at Q25, MiXCR alignment, in-frame beta chains only. Each CDR3 protein gets just one entry, which takes the most common genes and DNA from the rows behind it. These V and J calls derive from TCRdb rather than the authors' analysis. In all, the sample holds about 560,000 distinct CDR3 sequences, and about a sixth of those were seen once. Under 8% of the sample is taken by the ten largest.

This specimen belongs to a study of T cells in Graves' hyperthyroidism and ophthalmopathy (dated by TCRdb to between 2018 and 2020). About the study as a whole: Peripheral blood was collected at initial diagnosis, before any treatment. TCR V-J signatures able to tell the groups apart were searched for in a discovery cohort of 90 to 100 patients, of whom around 43 had Graves' ophthalmopathy and 57 had stable Graves' hyperthyroidism. The 100 or so discovery patients were randomly divided into training and test sets at a 7:3 ratio. An independent validation cohort of about 19 hyperthyroidism patients and more than 15 patients who later progressed to ophthalmopathy tested prospective prediction of ophthalmopathy. After sampling, hyperthyroidism patients received methimazole starting at 30 mg daily, and ophthalmopathy patients received high-dose intravenous methylprednisolone. According to the paper, TCR Vbeta CDR3 sequencing was carried out on 135 peripheral blood samples, which came from more than 40 ophthalmopathy, around 74 hyperthyroidism and roughly 17 progressor patients. In addition, the study compared T-cell repertoires in thyroid tissue and in blood from over 5 Graves' hyperthyroidism patients. The research as a whole found: A 13 V-J signature model separated ophthalmopathy from stable hyperthyroidism, with just over 85% sensitivity and roughly 82% specificity in cross-validation and 80%/75% in testing. No statistical method was used to fix the sample size in advance, and group allocation was not hidden from the investigators. In validation, the model predicted progression to ophthalmopathy a median of approximately 6.3 months before onset, with over 55% sensitivity and around 76% specificity. Blood samples also contained most of the expanded thyroid clonotypes (frequency above 0.001), which suggests that blood repertoires may reflect thyroid immune responses.

The CDR3 sequence holds 14 residues, the cysteine and phenylalanine included. Here the CDR3 DNA is all that survives: 42 bases in frame from base 1. Per the germline V gene, SGHDN is the CDR1 and FVKESK is the CDR2. The V and J ends are trimmed by 0 bases and 4 bases, leaving 9 bases between them. Stable Graves' hyperthyroidism was defined as no progression to ophthalmopathy during 18 months of follow-up. Hyperthyroidism patients were aged 18 to 65 years and newly diagnosed, with disease duration of less than 2 months. Patients with uncontrolled infections, other autoimmune diseases, pregnancy or lactation were excluded. Diagnoses were based on clinical symptoms, serum thyroxine and TRAb, thyroid ultrasound and orbital computed tomography. Ficoll-Paque density gradient centrifugation was used to isolate PBMCs from 9.5 to 10 ml of fresh peripheral blood. Total RNA was extracted with Trizol reagent, and quality was checked on an Agilent 2100 Bioanalyzer.

This receptor was obtained from a woman in her 30s with Graves' hyperthyroidism. The sequence links TRBV14 to TRBJ1-2, with TRBD1 tentatively as D gene (6 bases match). The sample consisted of blood. The CDR3 region has the sequence CASSQEQTGYGYTF. The nucleotide sequence reads as follows: TGTGCCAGCAGCCAAGAGCAGACAGGCTATGGCTACACCTTC.